The 26 T cell receptor beta chains below come from one sample, sequenced in a study of neurological immune-mediated disorders. Using its own MiXCR run on the 5' RACE reads, TCRdb lists one record per CDR3 protein. Here the sample spans approximately 31,000 distinct CDR3 sequences, about 4.5% being singletons. Sequencing was performed on PBMCs. The receptor set was obtained from a man between 18 and 35 years old in good health.

The V and J genes are TRBV18 and TRBJ2-5, with D possibly being TRBD1 (6 bases). V shed 3 bases and J shed 5 bases, with 16 bases lying between them. CDR3 length equals 15 residues. In germline, CDR1 is KGHSH, CDR2 LQKENI. CDR3 bases: TGTGCCAGCTCACCCGTCGTTATGGGGGCCGAGACCCAGTACTTC. Translated: CASSPVVMGAETQYF. The full variable domain, completed using reference TRBV18 and TRBJ2-5, is NAGVMQNPRHLVRRRGQEARLRCSPMKGHSHVYWYRQLPEEGLKFMVYLQKENIIDESGMPKERFSAEFPKEGPSILRIQQVVRGDSAAYFCASSPVVMGAETQYFGPGTRLLVL.

This clonotype has ten or more counts. The chain links TRBV18 to TRBJ2-3; no firm D call. CDR1 and CDR2 (germline): KGHSH, LQKENI. This CDR3 is built from 13 residues. V was shortened by 6 bases and J by 5 bases, with 12 bases between the two germline ends. CDR3 in amino acids: CASSRSDRDTQYF. The CDR3 coding sequence is TGTGCCAGCTCCCGCTCCGACCGAGATACGCAGTATTTT.

This clonotype was counted at least ten times. The chain recombines TRBV12-3 or TRBV12-4 with TRBJ2-7; 10 bases match TRBD2. Losses at the gene ends were 1 base for V and 0 bases for J; bases not matched to a gene: 6. This CDR3 is 17 amino acids long. The CDR3 bases are TGTGCCAGCAGTTTAGGGCTAGCGGGGGCAAGCTCCTACGAGCAGTACTTC. Its translation is CASSLGLAGASSYEQYF.

This clonotype was seen at least ten times. The chain combines TRBV5-1 with TRBJ1-2, with TRBD1 identical over 9 bases. V was clipped by 4 bases and J by 8 bases; unmatched bases: 9. CDR1 and CDR2 (germline): SGHRS, YFSETQ. The CDR3 consists of 14 residues. As DNA, the CDR3 is TGCGCCAGCAGCATCCCGGGACAGGGAGGCGGCTACACCTTC. Translated, it gives CASSIPGQGGGYTF.

This clonotype was counted at least ten times. The chain joins TRBV20-1 to TRBJ1-1, with D possibly matching TRBD1 (6 bases). The V end lost 3 bases, the J end lost 1 base, and 15 bases lay between the germline ends. Germline V gives CDR1 DFQATT, CDR2 SNEGSKA (reference sequence). The CDR3 loop spans 15 amino acids. Here the CDR3 DNA reads TGCAGTGCTAGTAAGGTGTGGGGGGCGAACACTGAAGCTTTCTTT. Its translation is CSASKVWGANTEAFF.

This clonotype was detected many times. This rearrangement joins TRBV20-1 to TRBJ2-1, with D tentatively TRBD1 (6 bases). Germline V gene sequence: CDR1 DFQATT, CDR2 SNEGSKA (reference sequence). V was shortened by 5 bases and J by 9 bases, with 14 bases between the two germline ends. The CDR3 spans 12 residues. The CDR3 here is CSAVQGRGEQFF. For the CDR3, the DNA is TGCAGTGCTGTACAGGGAAGGGGTGAGCAGTTCTTC.

The chain combines TRBV18 with TRBJ2-3; D is ambiguous. Germline assignment: CDR1 KGHSH and CDR2 LQKENI. V was clipped by 2 bases and J by 0 bases, with 6 bases between them. This CDR3 is 14 amino acids long. The CDR3 here is CASSPALSTDTQYF. In DNA form, the CDR3 reads TGTGCCAGCTCACCAGCCCTGAGCACAGATACGCAGTATTTT.

This clonotype was detected ten times or more. The V call is TRBV5-1, the J call TRBJ1-1; D is unresolved. Germline CDR1 is SGHRS and CDR2 is YFSETQ. The V end was cut by 3 bases, the J end by 1 base, with 13 bases between. This CDR3 spans 15 amino acids. The CDR3 DNA follows: TGCGCCAGCAGCTCCGGCACTGGGGAGAACACTGAAGCTTTCTTT. Its protein product is CASSSGTGENTEAFF.

This clonotype was counted ten times or more. The chain recombines TRBV6-1 with TRBJ1-2; TRBD1 matches 7 bases. The CDR3 totals 16 residues. V gave up 0 bases and J gave up 8 bases; unmatched junction bases: 12. CDR1 MNHNS and CDR2 SASEGT come from the germline V gene. CDR3 residues: CASSEAWTGGNRGYTF. CDR3 nucleotides: TGTGCCAGCAGTGAAGCGTGGACAGGCGGGAACCGAGGCTACACCTTC.

This clonotype showed up many times. This chain joins TRBV20-1 and TRBJ1-5; tentative D call: TRBD1 (5 bases). Trimming removed 0 bases at V and 0 bases at J, with 24 bases between. This CDR3 region has 20 residues. Germline V lookup: CDR1 DFQATT, CDR2 SNEGSKA (reference sequence). The CDR3 coding sequence is TGCAGTGCTAGAGATAAGGAAGGGGACCCCGGCGGATATAGCAATCAGCCCCAGCATTTT. This codes for CSARDKEGDPGGYSNQPQHF.

This clonotype was detected many times. This chain links TRBV7-2 with TRBJ2-4; 9 nucleotides match TRBD2. The germline CDR1 and CDR2 sequences are SGHTA and FQGNSA. V gave up 3 bases and J gave up 5 bases; unmatched junction bases: 2. This CDR3 is 14 amino acids long. CDR3 nucleotide sequence: TGTGCCAGCAGCTTCGTAGCGGGGGAAAACATTCAGTACTTC. Translating gives CASSFVAGENIQYF.

In this sample, this clonotype turned up many times. The gene calls are TRBV7-2 and TRBJ2-7; D might be TRBD1 (5 bases). This CDR3 has 16 residues. Looked up from germline, CDR1 is SGHTA and CDR2 is FQGNSA. With 1 base removed from V and 0 bases from J, the gap between germline ends came to 13 bases. The CDR3 reads CASSLGGGLSSYEQYF. The CDR3 bases are TGTGCCAGCAGCTTAGGGGGCGGCTTGAGCTCCTACGAGCAGTACTTC.

This clonotype was detected ten times or more. The chain uses TRBV10-3 and TRBJ2-5; 7 bases match TRBD2. The germline V gene has CDR1 ENHRY and CDR2 SYGVKD. V shed 4 bases and J 5 bases; nucleotides not matched to a gene: 1. The CDR3 is 12 amino acids. The CDR3, as DNA: TGTGCCATCAGTGTGGGGGGGGAGACCCAGTACTTC. Amino acids: CAISVGGETQYF.

This clonotype was observed many times. This chain joins TRBV18 and TRBJ1-1; possible D gene TRBD1, 5 bases. The V and J ends lost 5 bases and 1 base respectively, with 14 bases between them. CDR3 size: 15 residues. Germline values: CDR1 KGHSH, CDR2 LQKENI. The CDR3 sequence is CASSSGNGQNTEAFF. CDR3 bases: TGTGCCAGCTCATCAGGGAATGGACAGAACACTGAAGCTTTCTTT.

This rearrangement joins TRBV20-1 to TRBJ1-6; TRBD1 agrees at 8 bases. V was pared by 6 bases and J by 6 bases, with 7 bases of the junction left unmatched. Germline V gene sequence: CDR1 DFQATT, CDR2 SNEGSKA (reference sequence). CDR3 length: 14 residues. In DNA form, the CDR3 reads TGCAGTGCACCTGGACAGGGACTTAATTCACCCCTCCACTTT. It codes for CSAPGQGLNSPLHF.

The sample holds many counts of this clonotype. The gene calls are TRBV4-3 and TRBJ2-3, with TRBD2 matching over 8 bases. J gave up 1 base and V 0 bases, and 3 bases lay outside the gene matches. The V gene's germline CDR1 is LGHNA and CDR2 YSLEER. This CDR3 comprises 16 residues. CDR3 nucleotides: TGCGCCAGCAGCCAAGACGGGCGGGGGGGCACAGATACGCAGTATTTT. Amino acid sequence: CASSQDGRGGTDTQYF.

This clonotype was seen many times. The chain recombines TRBV5-1 with TRBJ2-7; D is perhaps TRBD1 (5 bases). CDR3 length: 14 amino acids. V was clipped by 0 bases and J by 6 bases, with 13 bases between them. Looked up from germline, CDR1 is SGHRS and CDR2 is YFSETQ. CDR3 DNA: TGCGCCAGCAGCTTGGCGCTGGGTCAGGGCGAGCAGTACTTC. This sequence encodes CASSLALGQGEQYF.

At least ten counts were recorded for this clonotype. This chain links TRBV7-9 with TRBJ2-2; 8 bases line up with TRBD2. The V gene's germline CDR1 is SEHNR and CDR2 FQNEAQ (reference sequence). After removal of 0 bases from V and 5 bases from J, the junction contained 8 bases not matched to a gene. This CDR3 spans 17 amino acids. DNA of the CDR3: TGTGCCAGCAGCTTAGCGTCTGCGGGGGGATGGACCGGGGAGCTGTTTTTT. It specifies CASSLASAGGWTGELFF. The whole variable domain, remainder taken from reference TRBV7-9 and TRBJ2-2, is DTGVSQNPRHKITKRGQNVTFRCDPISEHNRLYWYRQTLGQGPEFLTYFQNEAQLEKSRLLSDRFSAERPKGSFSTLEIQRTEQGDSAMYLCASSLASAGGWTGELFFGEGSRLTVL.

The chain uses TRBV6-4 and TRBJ1-5; D is unclear. Germline V gene data show CDR1 as MRHNA and CDR2 as SNTAGT. V lost 5 bases to trimming and J lost 6 bases, with 14 bases between them. This CDR3 has 14 amino acids. CDR3 DNA: TGTGCCAGCAGTCCCCGGATGGGGTTTCAGCCCCAGCATTTT. Residues: CASSPRMGFQPQHF.

On this clonotype: Relative to the germline gene, one junction end is altered; a read error may explain this. V gene TRBV3-1 combines with J gene TRBJ1-2; D not certain. Germline CDR1 LGHDT, CDR2 YNNKEL (reference sequence). This CDR3 has 16 amino acids. CDR3 coding DNA: TGTGCAAGCAGCCAAGAGGTGGGCGGATCAAACTATGGCTACAACTTC. Amino acids: CASSQEVGGSNYGYNF.

This clonotype was recorded at least ten times. V is TRBV11-2 and J is TRBJ1-1, with D perhaps TRBD1 (6 bases). Per germline, CDR1 SGHAT and CDR2 FQNNGV. The CDR3 extends over 14 amino acids. V was clipped by 4 bases and J by 4 bases, with 13 bases between them. The CDR3 spells CASSSSDRFTEAFF. The CDR3 DNA sequence: TGTGCCAGCAGCTCGAGTGACAGGTTCACTGAAGCTTTCTTT. The full variable domain, in which reference TRBV11-2 and TRBJ1-1 provide the parts outside the CDR3, is EAGVAQSPRYKIIEKRQSVAFWCNPISGHATLYWYQQILGQGPKLLIQFQNNGVVDDSQLPKDRFSAERLKGVDSTLKIQPAKLEDSAVYLCASSSSDRFTEAFFGQGTRLTVV.

This clonotype showed up many times. This rearrangement joins TRBV10-3 to TRBJ2-5; tentatively, D is TRBD2 (5 bases). Trimming pared 2 bases from V and 5 bases from J, leaving 9 bases between. Germline assignment: CDR1 ENHRY and CDR2 SYGVKD. This CDR3 comprises 13 residues. CDR3 DNA sequence: TGTGCCATCAGTGAGGGGAGCGAGGAGACCCAGTACTTC. Translation: CAISEGSEETQYF.

This clonotype was counted ten times or more. The chain joins TRBV20-1 to TRBJ2-5, with TRBD1 matching over 9 bases. The CDR3 consists of 15 residues. The germline V gene has CDR1 DFQATT and CDR2 SNEGSKA (reference sequence). V gave up 1 base and J gave up 5 bases; unmatched junction bases: 8. The CDR3 DNA reads as TGCAGTGCTAGAGCAGCTACAGGGGGCTGGGAGACCCAGTACTTC. It yields the protein CSARAATGGWETQYF.

This clonotype was found many times. This sequence joins TRBV5-1 and TRBJ2-1; 12 bases are a match to TRBD1. CDR3 length equals 15 residues. Trimming removed 6 bases from V and 4 bases from J; junction bases left unmatched: 5. The germline CDR1 and CDR2 sequences are SGHRS and YFSETQ. CDR3 in DNA: TGCGCCAGCAACCCGGGACAGGGGGCATACAATGAGCAGTTCTTC. This sequence encodes CASNPGQGAYNEQFF.

Worth noting for this clonotype: Just one base apart from a much larger clone, this may be a read error. The chain uses TRBV10-3 and TRBJ2-7; the D is unclear. From germline, CDR1 is ENHRY and CDR2 SYGVKD. The CDR3 spans 15 residues. In DNA form, the CDR3 reads TGTGCCAACAGTGACCTCGGAAGCCTCTCCTACGAGCAGTACTTC. Its protein is CANSDLGSLSYEQYF.

The chain is built from TRBV30 and TRBJ2-1; possible D gene TRBD2, 5 bases. The CDR3 totals 14 residues. Trimming cost V 8 bases and J 2 bases, with 16 bases left between them. CDR1 is GTSNPN and CDR2 is SVGIG in the germline V gene (reference sequence). DNA for the CDR3: TGTGCCCAAGAGGGAGACGGCGCCTACAATGAGCAGTTCTTC. Translating gives CAQEGDGAYNEQFF.